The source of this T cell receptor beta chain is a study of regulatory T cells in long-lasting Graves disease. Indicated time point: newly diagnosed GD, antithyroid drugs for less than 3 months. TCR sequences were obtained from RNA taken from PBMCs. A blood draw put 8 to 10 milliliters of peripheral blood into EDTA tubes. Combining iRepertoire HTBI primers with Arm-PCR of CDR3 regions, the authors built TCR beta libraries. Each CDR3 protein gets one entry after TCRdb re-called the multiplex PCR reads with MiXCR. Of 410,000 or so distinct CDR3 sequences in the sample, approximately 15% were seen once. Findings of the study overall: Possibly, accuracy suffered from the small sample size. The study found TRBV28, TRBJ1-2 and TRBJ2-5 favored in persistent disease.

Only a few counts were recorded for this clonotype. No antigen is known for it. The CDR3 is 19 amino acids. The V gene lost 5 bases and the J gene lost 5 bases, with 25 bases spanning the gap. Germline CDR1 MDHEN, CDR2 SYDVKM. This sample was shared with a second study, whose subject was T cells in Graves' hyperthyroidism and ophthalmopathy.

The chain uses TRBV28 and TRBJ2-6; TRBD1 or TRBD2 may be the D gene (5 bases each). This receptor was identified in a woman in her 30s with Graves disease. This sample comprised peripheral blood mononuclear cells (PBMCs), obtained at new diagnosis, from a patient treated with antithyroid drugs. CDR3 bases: TGTGCCAGCAGTCCGATACGGACCGCCGAGGGGTGGAGGGCCAACGTCCTGACTTTC. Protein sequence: CASSPIRTAEGWRANVLTF.